This TCR beta chain was sequenced for a study of shared clonotypes between healthy human individuals. Study findings and constraints: The donor pool, a small one, limited the genetic and exposure-history diversity represented.

With respect to this clone: Its antigen remains unidentified.

Assay execution took place at the deep level. Some clones are missing from TCRdb's copy, which holds only in-frame ones; the method was immunoSEQ multiplex PCR. This table has hundreds of thousands of clones, about 96% appearing once. The CDR3 extends over 16 amino acids. V trimming: 4 bases; J trimming: 10 bases; junction bases outside the gene matches: 12. Per the germline V gene, CDR1 is SGDLS and CDR2 is YYNGEE. This clonotype was obtained from a woman in her twenties or thirties in good health. The chain couples TRBV9 to TRBJ2-1; 12 nucleotides line up with TRBD1. Input material: naive CD4+ T cells sorted from blood. Subset defined: CD45RA+ positively selected. CDR3 bases: TGTGCCAGCAGCTCCAGAGGGGACAGGGGGCTTGGGGAGCAGTTCTTC. Translated, it gives CASSSRGDRGLGEQFF. The entire variable domain, with the rest obtained from reference TRBV9 and TRBJ2-1, is as follows: DSGVTQTPKHLITATGQRVTLRCSPRSGDLSVYWYQQSLDQGLQFLIQYYNGEERAKGNILERFSAQQFPDLHSELNLSSLELGDSALYFCASSSRGDRGLGEQFFGPGTRLTVL.